The 31 T cell receptor beta chains in this list originate from one sample, sequenced in a study of T cells expressing NK-cell markers. TCRdb reprocessed the 5' RACE reads, keeping one entry per CDR3 protein, no DNA. The sample has under 600,000 distinct CDR3 sequences. The specimen was blood T cells: a sorted CD56 or NKG2C T cell subset, CD4+ or CD8+ T cells, or bulk PBMC T cells (not recorded which). The source is a woman aged 50 to 65 in good health.

This sequence joins TRBV4-1 and TRBJ2-6; TCRdb calls TRBD2, which cannot be checked without DNA. Germline V lookup: CDR1 MGHRA, CDR2 YSYEKL. The CDR3 extends over 18 amino acids. The CDR3 is CASSHVLAGVSGANVLTF.

The rearrangement uses TRBV9 and TRBJ2-3; TCRdb selects TRBD2, and the lack of DNA leaves this call unchecked. Germline assignment: CDR1 SGDLS and CDR2 YYNGEE. CDR3 length: 18 residues. The CDR3 loop is CASSVAGTSGSFADTQYF.

J is TRBJ1-2 and V is TRBV25-1; TCRdb selects TRBD1, and the lack of DNA leaves this call unchecked. Germline values: CDR1 MGHDK, CDR2 SYGVNS. The CDR3 totals 14 residues. CDR3 residues: CASSGPGTSGGYTF.

The chain carries TRBV6-5 and TRBJ2-5. From germline, CDR1 is MNHEY and CDR2 SVGAGI. This CDR3 is built from 13 residues. Here the CDR3 reads CASREHGQETQYF.

J is TRBJ1-1 and V is TRBV29-1; lacking DNA, the TRBD1 call made by TCRdb goes unchecked. The length of the CDR3 is 14 residues. Looked up from germline, CDR1 is SQVTM and CDR2 is ANQGSEA. The CDR3 sequence is CSVAGDSQITEAFF.

This rearrangement joins TRBV6-4 to TRBJ2-5; TCRdb reports TRBD2, a call that lacks DNA to check it against. This CDR3 has 14 amino acids. Per germline, CDR1 MRHNA and CDR2 SNTAGT. Here the CDR3 reads CASKPDFNRETQYF.

V gene TRBV6-2 or TRBV6-3 combines with J gene TRBJ2-3; the TCRdb call, TRBD2, lacks DNA for checking. The CDR3 loop spans 19 amino acids. Per germline, CDR1 MNHEY and CDR2 SVGEGT. CDR3 sequence reads: CASSSGGWRKREILDTQYF.

The V gene is TRBV7-2, the J gene TRBJ2-2. Germline assignment: CDR1 SGHTA and CDR2 FQGNSA. This CDR3 region has 15 residues. CDR3 residues: CASSLTSRNTGELFF.

This chain links TRBV19 with TRBJ1-4. The CDR3 is made up of 15 amino acids. The germline gives CDR1 LNHDA, CDR2 SQIVND (reference sequence). CDR3 protein: CASSSGRVPNEKLFF.

The chain joins TRBV4-1 to TRBJ1-2; checking the TCRdb D call of TRBD1 is not possible without DNA. The CDR3 runs to 15 residues. Germline V gene data show CDR1 as MGHRA and CDR2 as YSYEKL. CDR3: CASSAPGTGAYGYTF.

The rearrangement links TRBV12-3 or TRBV12-4 to TRBJ2-2; TCRdb's assignment of TRBD2 cannot be checked, as there is no DNA. The CDR3 has 16 amino acids. CDR3 sequence: CASSRRTSGRSAELFF.

The V and J genes are TRBV14 and TRBJ2-3; TCRdb lists TRBD1, though no DNA is available to test this call. CDR1 is SGHDN and CDR2 is FVKESK in the germline V gene. The CDR3 has 15 residues. CDR3 in amino acids: CASSQLQGSTDTQYF.

V is TRBV3-1 and J is TRBJ1-1. Germline lookup yields CDR1 LGHDT and CDR2 YNNKEL (reference sequence). The CDR3 is made up of 13 amino acids. The CDR3 spells CASSLLRRTEAFF. Full variable domain (outside the CDR3, taken from reference TRBV3-1 and TRBJ1-1): DTAVSQTPKYLVTQMGNDKSIKCEQNLGHDTMYWYKQDSKKFLKIMFSYNNKELIINETVPNRFSPKSPDKAHLNLHINSLELGDSAVYFCASSLLRRTEAFFGQGTRLTVV.

The chain combines TRBV10-2 with TRBJ2-2; the TCRdb call, TRBD2, lacks DNA for checking. This CDR3 comprises 19 residues. The germline V gene has CDR1 WSHSY and CDR2 SAAADI. The CDR3 here is CASRRAELVGQRPTGELFF.

CDR3 sequence reads: CASSVVGAGSYNEQFF. This sequence joins TRBV9 and TRBJ2-1; TCRdb's D gene call, TRBD1, goes unchecked for lack of DNA. Looked up from germline, CDR1 is SGDLS and CDR2 is YYNGEE. This CDR3 has 16 residues.

The chain has TRBV7-9 and TRBJ2-1; there is no DNA to check the TCRdb D call of TRBD2. The germline gives CDR1 SEHNR, CDR2 FQNEAQ (reference sequence). CDR3 length: 16 residues. CDR3 loop: CASSLLLAGGIDEQFF.

The chain recombines TRBV29-1 with TRBJ2-1; TCRdb names TRBD1, which stays unverified in the absence of DNA. The CDR3 spans 11 residues. The germline V gene has CDR1 SQVTM and CDR2 ANQGSEA. This CDR3 reads CSWRGYNEQFF.

The chain carries TRBV12-3 or TRBV12-4 and TRBJ1-3; with no DNA, the TCRdb D assignment of TRBD1 cannot be verified. The CDR3 extends over 18 amino acids. CDR3: CASSLQDIGRGSGNTIYF.

V gene TRBV12-3 or TRBV12-4 combines with J gene TRBJ2-5; TCRdb proposes TRBD2, but this gene call is untestable without DNA. The CDR3 has 14 residues. This chain's CDR3 is CASSALSGRETQYF.

The V gene is TRBV7-2, the J gene TRBJ2-7; TCRdb's D call, TRBD1, is unchecked because there is no DNA. Germline V gene lookup returns CDR1 SGHTA and CDR2 FQGNSA. The CDR3 sequence is 15 residues long. The CDR3 loop is CASSIDGGSGYEQYF.

This CDR3 reads CSTSGQYGELFF. This rearrangement joins TRBV20-1 to TRBJ2-2; TCRdb lists TRBD1, though no DNA is available to test this call. Germline V gives CDR1 DFQATT, CDR2 SNEGSKA (reference sequence). This CDR3 region has 12 residues.

This chain connects TRBV5-6 to TRBJ2-5; TCRdb lists TRBD1, though no DNA is available to test this call. The CDR3 has 13 residues. CDR1 SGHDT and CDR2 YYEEEE come from the germline V gene. The CDR3 here is CASRLTGQETQYF.

The rearrangement joins TRBV12-3 or TRBV12-4 to TRBJ2-3; TCRdb proposes TRBD2, but this gene call is untestable without DNA. This CDR3 has 15 amino acids. CDR3: CASSGRLGGTDTQYF.

The chain employs TRBV11-2 and TRBJ2-2; TCRdb gives TRBD1 as the D gene, but with no DNA this cannot be confirmed. This CDR3 contains 15 residues. Per germline, CDR1 SGHAT and CDR2 FQNNGV. The CDR3 reads CASSHPTGNTGELFF.

The chain links TRBV25-1 to TRBJ2-2; the TRBD1 assignment by TCRdb is unverifiable without DNA. Germline V CDR1 and CDR2: MGHDK, SYGVNS. CDR3 size: 15 residues. CDR3 sequence: CASSHTGLQTGELFF.

J is TRBJ2-2 and V is TRBV3-1; TCRdb names TRBD2, which stays unverified in the absence of DNA. CDR3 size: 18 residues. In germline, CDR1 is LGHDT, CDR2 YNNKEL (reference sequence). The chain's CDR3 is CASSPYGLAGTNTGELFF.

The chain recombines TRBV12-3 or TRBV12-4 with TRBJ1-2. The CDR3 consists of 11 residues. The CDR3 sequence: CASSRSGGYTF.

The J gene is TRBJ2-3, the V gene TRBV12-3 or TRBV12-4; TCRdb calls TRBD1, which cannot be checked without DNA. The CDR3 extends over 15 amino acids. The chain's CDR3 is CASSLGGRGTDTQYF.

The chain combines TRBV5-1 with TRBJ1-1; the TRBD1 assignment by TCRdb is unverifiable without DNA. Per germline, CDR1 SGHRS and CDR2 YFSETQ. The CDR3 sequence is 14 residues long. CDR3 loop: CASRLQGINTEAFF.

The chain is built from TRBV2 and TRBJ2-1. CDR1 and CDR2 (germline): SNHLY, FYNNEI. The CDR3 length is 15 residues. CDR3 sequence reads: CASSATASSYNEQFF. Full variable domain (outside the CDR3, taken from reference TRBV2 and TRBJ2-1): EPEVTQTPSHQVTQMGQEVILRCVPISNHLYFYWYRQILGQKVEFLVSFYNNEISEKSEIFDDQFSVERPDGSNFTLKIRSTKLEDSAMYFCASSATASSYNEQFFGPGTRLTVL.

The chain carries TRBV7-9 and TRBJ2-5. CDR3 length equals 13 residues. Germline CDR1 SEHNR, CDR2 FQNEAQ (reference sequence). The CDR3: CASSTSLRALPYF.